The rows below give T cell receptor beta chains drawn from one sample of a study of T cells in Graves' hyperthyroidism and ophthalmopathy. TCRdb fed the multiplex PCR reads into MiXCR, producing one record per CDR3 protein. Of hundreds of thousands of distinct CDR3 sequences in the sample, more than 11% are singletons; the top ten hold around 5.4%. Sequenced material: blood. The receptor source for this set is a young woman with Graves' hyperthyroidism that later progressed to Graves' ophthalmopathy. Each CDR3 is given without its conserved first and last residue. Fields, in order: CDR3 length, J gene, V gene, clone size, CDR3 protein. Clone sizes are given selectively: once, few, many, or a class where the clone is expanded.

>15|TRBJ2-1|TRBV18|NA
ASSPGGAGSSYNEQF
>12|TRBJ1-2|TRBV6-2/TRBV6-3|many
ASSYQGQGDGYT
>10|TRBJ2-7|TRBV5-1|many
ASSLEGHEQY
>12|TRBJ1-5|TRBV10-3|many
AIRGGDGNQPQH
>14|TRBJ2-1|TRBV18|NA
ASSPRWGQDYNEQF
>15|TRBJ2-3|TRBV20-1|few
SARDSRREGPGDTQY
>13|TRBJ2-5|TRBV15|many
ATSRWTGGGETQY
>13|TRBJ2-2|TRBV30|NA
AWSVFRGGTGELF
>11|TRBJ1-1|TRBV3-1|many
ASSQVGGREAF
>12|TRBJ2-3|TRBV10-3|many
AISETRSTDTQY
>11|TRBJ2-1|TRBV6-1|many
ASRSGGYNEQF
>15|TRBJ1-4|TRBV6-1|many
ASSHPGGAGANEKLF
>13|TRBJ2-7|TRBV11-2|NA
ASSLVQQGPYEQY
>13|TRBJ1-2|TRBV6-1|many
ASSELGQDSYGYT
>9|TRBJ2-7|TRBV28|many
ASSTIYEQY
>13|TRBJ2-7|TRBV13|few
ASSWGQGRSYEQY
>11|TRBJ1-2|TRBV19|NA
ASSMSPRYGYT
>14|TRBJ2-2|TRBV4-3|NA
ASSQDGSIDTGELF
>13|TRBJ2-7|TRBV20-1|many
SAGPTSGSYGEQY
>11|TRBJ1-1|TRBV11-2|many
ASSLDSRIEAF
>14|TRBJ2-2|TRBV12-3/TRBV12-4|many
ASSLETGRNTGELF
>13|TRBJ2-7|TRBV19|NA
ASSISGAPSYEQY
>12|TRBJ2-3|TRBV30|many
AWSVGDATDTQY
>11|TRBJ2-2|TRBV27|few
ASGTSFFGELF
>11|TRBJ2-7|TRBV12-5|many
ASGFGVDYEQY
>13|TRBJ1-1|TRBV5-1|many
ASSRGQGGDTEAF
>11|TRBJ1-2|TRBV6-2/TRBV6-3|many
ASGQGSDYGYT
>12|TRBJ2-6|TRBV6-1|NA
ASRDHSGANVLT
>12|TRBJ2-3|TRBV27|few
ASSLQGLADTQY
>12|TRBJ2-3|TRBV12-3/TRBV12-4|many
ASSLSGETDTQY
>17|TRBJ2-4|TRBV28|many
ASSLEMVAGGLAKNIQY
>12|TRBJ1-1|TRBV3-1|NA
ASSDGGAGTEAF
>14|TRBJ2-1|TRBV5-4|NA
ASSLPTGQRNNEQF
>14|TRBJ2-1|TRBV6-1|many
ASRDSGTGIYNEQF
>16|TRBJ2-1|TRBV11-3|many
ASSLDITSGSAYNEQF
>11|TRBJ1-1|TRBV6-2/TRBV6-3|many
ASSRMENTEAF
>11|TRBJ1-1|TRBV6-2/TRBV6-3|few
ASSIYRVAEAF
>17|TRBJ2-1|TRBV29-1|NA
SVETSGTGGNQFDNEQF
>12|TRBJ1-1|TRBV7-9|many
ASSLKGRDTEAF
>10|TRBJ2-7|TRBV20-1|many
SARDQGYEQY